The source of this T cell receptor (beta chain) is a study of Graves' ophthalmopathy and Graves' hyperthyroidism. This clonotype occurred a few times. The CDR3 sequence is 13 residues long. V was pared by 8 bases and J by 7 bases, with 5 bases of the junction left unmatched. From germline, CDR1 is SNHLY and CDR2 FYNNEI. As the template, RNA transcripts were used to amplify TCR beta CDR3 regions. HTBI primers primed a first-round RT-PCR, and a second-round multiplex PCR followed. MiXCR, applied by TCRdb to the multiplex PCR reads, yields one record per CDR3 protein. The sample holds about 380,000 distinct CDR3 sequences, about 16% seen once.

This sequence originates from a woman aged 18-35 years with stable Graves' hyperthyroidism. The specimen sequenced was peripheral blood. This chain connects TRBV2 to TRBJ2-2, with TRBD1 matching 9 bases. The CDR3 nucleotides read TGTGCCAGCCGGGACAGGGCTAACGGGGAGCTGTTTTTT. It is translated as CASRDRANGELFF.